This section outlines one TCR beta chain sequence together with its context. The antigen is unknown. Generated by immunoSEQ multiplex PCR, the TCRdb table keeps only in-frame clones and is missing some. The table lists about 160,000 clones, roughly 86% of them singletons. Trimming cost V 0 bases and J 0 bases; bases outside gene matches: 7. This CDR3 region has 17 residues. CDR1 and CDR2 (germline): SGHAT, FQNNGV. The data were taken from a study of cytomegalovirus exposure and HLA in healthy donors. The donors were in the roughly 130-subject validation cohort, distinct from the roughly 700-subject first cohort. Study outcomes and limitations: Researchers reported that a few CMV-associated chains were confirmed in vitro as CMV antigen-specific. A list of 150 to 200 TCR beta chains associated with cytomegalovirus was given.

Sample: PBMCs. The V and J genes are TRBV11-2 and TRBJ2-7; 8 bases agree with TRBD2. The clonotype comes from a man younger than 35 in good health and CMV-seropositive. The CDR3 here is CASSLDRFGTSSYEQYF. For the CDR3, the DNA is TGTGCCAGCAGCTTAGATCGTTTCGGGACTAGCTCCTACGAGCAGTACTTC.